One sample yielded the 13 T cell receptor beta chains listed below, sequenced in a study of blood T cells in healthy people across ages. A second about 6 to 12 cycle PCR used barcoded and J-beta primers. A single record per CDR3 protein comes from TCRdb applying MiXCR to the 5' RACE reads. The table records about 2 million distinct CDR3 sequences, around half of them present only once. The sample consisted of blood. These receptors were collected from a woman aged 40 to 50 in good health.

The chain uses TRBV11-1 and TRBJ2-7, with 9 nucleotides matching TRBD1. CDR1 is SGHAT, CDR2 FQDESV, per germline (reference sequence). This CDR3 has 14 amino acids. V was clipped by 5 bases and J by 5 bases; unmatched bases: 7. CDR3: CASSDQQGAHEQYF. The CDR3 bases are TGTGCCAGCAGCGACCAACAGGGGGCCCACGAGCAGTACTTC.

This chain uses TRBV20-1 with TRBJ2-7; perhaps TRBD2 as D (5 bases). The DNA matches TRBJ2-5 better at its end, which makes the J call doubtful. CDR3 length equals 14 residues. Germline V gene data show CDR1 as DFQATT and CDR2 as SNEGSKA (reference sequence). CDR3: CSARDGFGKETQYF. The DNA for the CDR3 is TGCAGTGCTAGAGATGGGTTCGGGAAAGAGACCCAGTACTTC.

V and J are TRBV28 and TRBJ2-7; D is perhaps TRBD2 (7 bases). The DNA end favors TRBJ2-5, so the J call may be wrong. Germline loops: CDR1 MDHEN, CDR2 SYDVKM. The CDR3 is 13 amino acids. The CDR3 spells CASTKGGRETQYF. The CDR3 nucleotides read TGTGCCAGCACCAAGGGGGGGAGAGAGACCCAGTACTTC.

This chain connects TRBV12-3 or TRBV12-4 to TRBJ2-5; 14 bases fit TRBD2. The ends lost 8 bases at V and 11 bases at J; junction bases unmatched: 16. CDR3 length: 16 residues. In DNA form, the CDR3 reads TGTGCCAGCCTGCCGGGACTAGCGGGGGACCACAATGAGCAGTACTTC. Its translation is CASLPGLAGDHNEQYF.

The chain uses TRBV20-1 and TRBJ2-1; no clear D gene. Looked up from germline, CDR1 is DFQATT and CDR2 is SNEGSKA (reference sequence). The ends were cut back, 2 bases at V and 0 bases at J, with 8 bases in the middle. CDR3 length equals 14 residues. DNA for the CDR3: TGCAGTGCTAGAACCAAGAGCTCCTACAATGAGCAGTTCTTC. It specifies CSARTKSSYNEQFF.

The gene calls are TRBV20-1 and TRBJ2-7; 7 positions agree with TRBD1. CDR3 length: 13 residues. The germline V gene has CDR1 DFQATT and CDR2 SNEGSKA (reference sequence). V trimming: 7 bases; J trimming: 1 base; junction bases outside the gene matches: 7. CDR3 protein: CSETGTLSYEQYF. CDR3 nucleotides: TGCAGTGAGACAGGGACCCTTTCCTACGAGCAGTACTTC.

The J gene is TRBJ1-1, the V gene TRBV7-2; TRBD1 matches 8 bases. The germline gives CDR1 SGHTA, CDR2 FQGNSA. The CDR3 runs 13 residues. V lost 6 bases, J lost 8 bases, and 8 bases stayed unmatched. This CDR3 reads CASRVGQAGEAFF. DNA for the CDR3: TGTGCCAGCAGAGTGGGACAGGCGGGCGAAGCTTTCTTT.

This clonotype has more than one count but fewer than ten. This chain joins TRBV12-3 or TRBV12-4 and TRBJ1-6, with 9 bases identical to TRBD1. V lost 3 bases and J lost 8; bases outside the gene matches: 5. The CDR3 length is 15 residues. The CDR3: CASSFTDRGDSPLHF. The CDR3 DNA reads as TGTGCCAGCAGTTTTACCGACAGGGGGGATTCACCCCTCCACTTT.

The genes are TRBV7-2 and TRBJ1-2; 9 bases match TRBD1. V shed 7 bases and J 7 bases; nucleotides not matched to a gene: 13. Germline-derived CDR1 and CDR2 are SGHTA and FQGNSA. The CDR3 contains 15 residues. The CDR3 region is CASKEQGAPSGGYTF. As DNA, the CDR3 is TGTGCCAGCAAAGAACAGGGGGCACCCTCTGGTGGCTACACCTTC.

This rearrangement joins TRBV5-1 to TRBJ2-7; no clear D gene. Germline CDR1 and CDR2: SGHRS and YFSETQ. CDR3 length equals 14 residues. Trimming shortened V by 2 bases and J by 4 bases, and 13 bases separated the two germline ends. CDR3 nucleotide sequence: TGCGCCAGCAGCTTCGGGCACGGTGTGTACGAGCAGTACTTC. Translated: CASSFGHGVYEQYF.

This clonotype has only a few counts. The gene calls are TRBV6-5 and TRBJ2-5; D is perhaps TRBD2 (6 bases). Germline CDR1 reads MNHEY; CDR2 reads SVGAGI. V gave up 0 bases and J gave up 4 bases, with 18 bases separating them. This CDR3 is built from 17 residues. Written as DNA, the CDR3 is TGTGCCAGCAGTTACTCTGGCACTGGCAGGGAGGCAGAGACCCAGTACTTC. This codes for CASSYSGTGREAETQYF.

The V and J genes are TRBV6-5 and TRBJ1-2; TRBD1 aligns across 9 bases. Germline loops: CDR1 MNHEY, CDR2 SVGAGI. The length of the CDR3 is 15 residues. Trimming took 0 bases from V and 8 from J; bases not matched to a gene: 7. CDR3 residues: CASSYSGTGLRGYTF. The CDR3 DNA reads as TGTGCCAGCAGTTACTCCGGGACAGGGTTGCGGGGCTACACCTTC.

The V and J genes are TRBV20-1 and TRBJ2-3; TRBD1 is a possible D gene (6 bases). Germline V gene sequence: CDR1 DFQATT, CDR2 SNEGSKA (reference sequence). Trimming stripped 0 bases from V and 0 bases from J, with 10 bases between. The CDR3 runs to 15 residues. The CDR3 nucleotides read TGCAGTGCTAGAGAGGGGGCCCATAGCACAGATACGCAGTATTTT. It codes for CSAREGAHSTDTQYF.